These 30 T cell receptor beta chains originate from one sample sequenced in a study of T cells in Graves' hyperthyroidism and ophthalmopathy. TCR beta CDR3 regions were amplified from RNA. HTBI primers were used for first-round RT-PCR of the TCR CDR3. A single record per CDR3 protein comes from TCRdb applying MiXCR to the multiplex PCR reads. The sample contains 300,000 to 450,000 distinct CDR3 sequences, approximately 14% of which appear only once. Sequencing input: blood. These receptor sequences come from a woman in her late teens or twenties with Graves' hyperthyroidism that later progressed to Graves' ophthalmopathy.

This clonotype was recorded many times. V usage is TRBV2 and J usage is TRBJ2-1; D might be TRBD1 (6 bases). Looked up from germline, CDR1 is SNHLY and CDR2 is FYNNEI. Trimming shortened V by 6 bases and J by 5 bases, and 11 bases separated the two germline ends. The CDR3 covers 13 residues. CDR3 protein: CASRADRNNEQFF. The CDR3 DNA reads as TGTGCCAGCAGAGCGGACAGAAACAATGAGCAGTTCTTC.

At least ten counts were recorded for this clonotype. The rearrangement uses TRBV20-1 and TRBJ2-2; 10 bases are a match to TRBD2. This CDR3 region has 17 residues. The V gene's germline CDR1 is DFQATT and CDR2 SNEGSKA (reference sequence). With 1 base clipped from V and 7 bases from J, the junction kept 12 bases outside the gene matches. This CDR3 reads CSARGVAASGSGGELFF. CDR3 DNA sequence: TGCAGTGCTAGAGGTGTTGCGGCTAGCGGGAGTGGCGGGGAGCTGTTTTTT.

The sample holds a few counts of this clonotype. V and J are TRBV29-1 and TRBJ2-2; TRBD1 is a possible D gene (6 bases). Trimming cost V 1 base and J 4 bases, with 10 bases left between them. From germline, CDR1 is SQVTM and CDR2 ANQGSEA. There are 14 residues in the CDR3. DNA for the CDR3: TGCAGCGTTGAAGGGACAGATCCCACCGGGGAGCTGTTTTTT. Amino acid sequence: CSVEGTDPTGELFF.

The V call is TRBV5-1, the J call TRBJ2-1; D uncertain. This CDR3 region has 17 residues. Germline V lookup: CDR1 SGHRS, CDR2 YFSETQ. V was pared by 0 bases and J by 2 bases, with 15 bases between. This CDR3 reads CASSLAHTPLPYNEQFF. As DNA, the CDR3 is TGCGCCAGCAGCTTGGCGCACACTCCCCTTCCCTACAATGAGCAGTTCTTC.

This clonotype was counted only a few times. The chain combines TRBV7-6 with TRBJ2-7; tentative D call: TRBD2 (6 bases). This CDR3 has 19 residues. Germline V gene lookup returns CDR1 SGHVS and CDR2 FNYEAQ. V dropped 7 bases and J dropped 4 bases, with 32 bases sitting between them. The CDR3 DNA sequence: TGTGCCAGCACCCTACAAGGGCTAGCGCCCAATCCCAAATTTTACGAGCAGTACTTC. It translates to CASTLQGLAPNPKFYEQYF.

This clonotype was observed a few times. V usage is TRBV28 and J usage is TRBJ2-1; 9 positions agree with TRBD1. Germline-derived CDR1 and CDR2 are MDHEN and SYDVKM. V lost 4 bases, J lost 9 bases, and 7 bases stayed unmatched. The CDR3 runs to 14 residues. The CDR3 sequence: CASSYRGRSGEQFF. In nucleotides, the CDR3 is TGTGCCAGCAGTTACAGGGGGCGGAGTGGTGAGCAGTTCTTC.

This clonotype was seen many times. The chain couples TRBV20-1 to TRBJ1-1; 9 nucleotides match TRBD1. The trim removed 6 bases at V and 1 base at J, leaving 9 bases unmatched. This CDR3 is 15 amino acids long. Germline loops: CDR1 DFQATT, CDR2 SNEGSKA (reference sequence). The CDR3 nucleotides are TGCAGTGCCACCGGGACAGGGTGGCCGAACACTGAAGCTTTCTTT. Protein sequence: CSATGTGWPNTEAFF.

Comment on this clonotype: A read error is possible here, since a much larger clone lies one base away. This rearrangement joins TRBV6-1 to TRBJ2-1, with 12 positions matching TRBD2. V lost 10 bases to trimming and J lost 8 bases; unmatched junction nucleotides: 12. CDR3 size: 15 residues. Per germline, CDR1 MNHNS and CDR2 SASEGT. The CDR3 coding sequence is TGTGCCACCCTAACCGGACTAGCGGGAAGGGATGAGCAGTTCTTC. Its protein is CATLTGLAGRDEQFF.

This clonotype was found many times. V usage is TRBV6-1 and J usage is TRBJ2-3, with 9 bases that match TRBD2. The CDR3 sequence is 14 residues long. The germline gives CDR1 MNHNS, CDR2 SASEGT. V gave up 3 bases and J gave up 5 bases; unmatched junction bases: 3. The CDR3 protein is CASSEGLALDTQYF. CDR3 in DNA: TGTGCCAGCAGTGAGGGACTAGCCCTAGATACGCAGTATTTT.

As for this clonotype: This clone may be a read error of a much larger clone one base away. V and J are TRBV2 and TRBJ1-5, with 9 bases that match TRBD1. Germline lookup yields CDR1 SNHLY and CDR2 FYNNEI. The CDR3 is 15 amino acids. J was trimmed by 8 bases and V by 5 bases; bases with no gene match: 10. The CDR3 nucleotides are TGTGCCAGCAGTAGGCTCACAGGGGGCTTTGAGCCCCAGCATTTT. Protein sequence: CASSRLTGGFEPQHF.

V gene TRBV30 combines with J gene TRBJ1-5; the D gene is possibly TRBD1 (6 bases). Trimming stripped 3 bases from V and 6 bases from J, with 12 bases between. Germline CDR1 is GTSNPN and CDR2 is SVGIG (reference sequence). This CDR3 comprises 13 residues. CDR3 DNA: TGTGCCTGGAGCAGGGGAATGAGTCAGCCCCAGCATTTT. Its protein product is CAWSRGMSQPQHF. The full variable domain, its missing parts supplied by reference TRBV30 and TRBJ1-5, is SQTIHQWPATLVQPVGSPLSLECTVEGTSNPNLYWYRQAAGRGLQLLFYSVGIGQISSEVPQNLSASRPQDRQFILSSKKLLLSDSGFYLCAWSRGMSQPQHFGDGTRLSIL.

This clonotype was counted at least ten times. The rearrangement joins TRBV2 to TRBJ2-1, with D possibly TRBD2 on 5 matching bases. The CDR3 has 17 amino acids. Germline V gives CDR1 SNHLY, CDR2 FYNNEI. V was clipped by 10 bases and J by 4 bases, with 26 bases between them. Written as DNA, the CDR3 is TGTGCCACCATAAGGGCCCCGGAAAGAGGGCCTTACAATGAGCAGTTCTTC. Its protein is CATIRAPERGPYNEQFF.

Points on this clonotype: It may be a read error: a sequence one base away is much more abundant. The CDR3 DNA sequence: TGTGCCAGCAGGACCGGGATCGAAGAGACCCAGTACTTC. The encoded protein is CASRTGIEETQYF. The V call is TRBV28, the J call TRBJ2-5; the D gene is possibly TRBD2 (5 bases). Germline V gene data show CDR1 as MDHEN and CDR2 as SYDVKM. This CDR3 is built from 13 residues. Trimming pared 6 bases from V and 3 bases from J, leaving 11 bases between. Combining the CDR3 with reference TRBV28 and TRBJ2-5 gives the whole variable domain DVKVTQSSRYLVKRTGEKVFLECVQDMDHENMFWYRQDPGLGLRLIYFSYDVKMKEKGDIPEGYSVSREKKERFSLILESASTNQTSMYLCASRTGIEETQYFGPGTRLLVL.

This clonotype was found a few times. The chain uses TRBV9 and TRBJ2-5, with D tentatively TRBD1 (6 bases). The germline V gene has CDR1 SGDLS and CDR2 YYNGEE. The ends were cut back, 0 bases at V and 1 base at J, with 10 bases in the middle. The CDR3 totals 15 residues. This chain's CDR3 is CASSVAGTTQETQYF. The CDR3 DNA is TGTGCCAGCAGCGTAGCCGGGACAACCCAAGAGACCCAGTACTTC.

The rearrangement links TRBV15 to TRBJ2-2, with TRBD2 identical over 10 bases. Losses at the gene ends were 0 bases for V and 6 bases for J; bases not matched to a gene: 10. This CDR3 contains 18 residues. Germline assignment: CDR1 LNHNV and CDR2 YYDKDF (reference sequence). CDR3 bases: TGTGCCACCAGCAGAGATCCAATCTTAGCGGGAGGCGCCGGGGAGCTGTTTTTT. It specifies CATSRDPILAGGAGELFF.

This clonotype was seen only a few times. The chain couples TRBV29-1 to TRBJ2-3; 8 bases line up with TRBD2. Germline-derived CDR1 and CDR2 are SQVTM and ANQGSEA. The V segment lost 8 bases and the J segment 2 bases; nucleotides outside the gene matches: 9. The CDR3 runs 14 residues. The CDR3 sequence is CSLGVSGTTDTQYF. The CDR3 nucleotides read TGCAGCCTGGGCGTTAGCGGGACCACAGATACGCAGTATTTT.

The genes are TRBV4-3 and TRBJ1-4; no firm D call. The V gene's germline CDR1 is LGHNA and CDR2 YSLEER. The V end was cut by 1 base, the J end by 0 bases, with 15 bases between. This CDR3 comprises 18 residues. The CDR3 bases are TGCGCCAGCAGCCAAGCGTTCAGGACGTACACAACTAATGAAAAACTGTTTTTT. Translating it yields CASSQAFRTYTTNEKLFF.

Ten or more counts support this clonotype. The chain couples TRBV28 to TRBJ2-1; no clear D gene. Germline lookup yields CDR1 MDHEN and CDR2 SYDVKM. The CDR3 is 14 residues long. Trimming stripped 3 bases from V and 1 base from J, with 7 bases between. CDR3 DNA sequence: TGTGCCAGCAGTTTGGCGGTGTCCTACAATGAGCAGTTCTTC. It codes for CASSLAVSYNEQFF.

This clonotype was picked up many times. The rearrangement links TRBV27 to TRBJ2-7, with 13 bases matching TRBD2. This CDR3 comprises 15 residues. The J segment lost 3 bases and the V segment lost 5 bases, leaving 4 bases of the junction unmatched. The germline V gene encodes CDR1 MNHEY and CDR2 SMNVEV (reference sequence). CDR3 DNA sequence: TGTGCCAGCAGTCCGTGGACTAGCGGGAGCTACGAGCAGTACTTC. Translation gives CASSPWTSGSYEQYF.

The J gene is TRBJ1-1, the V gene TRBV5-6; tentatively, D is TRBD1 (5 bases). The CDR3 sequence is 15 residues long. V was shortened by 4 bases and J by 3 bases, with 16 bases between the two germline ends. Germline V gene lookup returns CDR1 SGHDT and CDR2 YYEEEE. Here the CDR3 reads CASSRMTQGYTEAFF. The CDR3 coding sequence is TGTGCCAGCAGCCGTATGACCCAGGGATACACTGAAGCTTTCTTT.

This clonotype was recorded a few times. This sequence joins TRBV6-1 and TRBJ2-7, with 8 bases matching TRBD2. V lost 6 bases, J lost 6 bases, and 7 bases stayed unmatched. The CDR3 has 13 residues. Germline CDR1 and CDR2: MNHNS and SASEGT. Here the CDR3 reads CASRGAGAGEQYF. The DNA for the CDR3 is TGTGCCAGCAGGGGAGCGGGAGCTGGCGAGCAGTACTTC.

At least ten counts were recorded for this clonotype. The CDR3 DNA sequence: TGTGCCAGCAGCTTAAGTGCCGGCTATGGCTACACCTTC. Its translation is CASSLSAGYGYTF. This chain joins TRBV5-6 and TRBJ1-2; no reliable D call. Looked up from germline, CDR1 is SGHDT and CDR2 is YYEEEE. The CDR3 has 13 amino acids. The ends were cut back, 2 bases at V and 4 bases at J, with 9 bases in the middle.

This clonotype has a count of ten or more. This rearrangement joins TRBV6-1 to TRBJ2-3; possible D gene TRBD2, 5 bases. The CDR3 length is 13 residues. Trimming shortened V by 6 bases and J by 2 bases, and 9 bases separated the two germline ends. Per the germline V gene, CDR1 is MNHNS and CDR2 is SASEGT. The CDR3 region has the DNA TGTGCCAGCAGAGACTACCCCACAGATACGCAGTATTTT. Residues: CASRDYPTDTQYF.

The table lists this clonotype with many counts. The chain joins TRBV20-1 to TRBJ2-5; 11 nucleotides line up with TRBD2. The CDR3 is 14 amino acids. CDR1 is DFQATT, CDR2 SNEGSKA, per germline (reference sequence). Trimming removed 7 bases from V and 5 bases from J; junction bases left unmatched: 9. The CDR3 loop is CSVFSGRAGETQYF. The CDR3 bases are TGCAGTGTGTTTAGCGGGAGGGCGGGCGAGACCCAGTACTTC.

The chain recombines TRBV28 with TRBJ2-7, with 16 bases aligning to TRBD2. J lost 7 bases, V lost 1 base, and 4 bases had no gene match. The CDR3 has 16 residues. Looked up from germline, CDR1 is MDHEN and CDR2 is SYDVKM. The CDR3 DNA sequence: TGTGCCAGCAGTTTATCCGGGACTAGCGGGAGGGATGAGCAGTACTTC. It translates to CASSLSGTSGRDEQYF.

V gene TRBV5-1 combines with J gene TRBJ2-3; weak D call: TRBD1 (5 bases). CDR3 size: 14 residues. Trimming took off 1 base at V and 4 bases at J, with 10 bases between the two ends. Germline lookup yields CDR1 SGHRS and CDR2 YFSETQ. CDR3 sequence: CASSLMQGADTQYF. In DNA form, the CDR3 reads TGCGCCAGCAGCTTGATGCAGGGTGCAGATACGCAGTATTTT.

Only one count was recorded for this clonotype. This rearrangement joins TRBV4-2 to TRBJ2-7; 13 bases map to TRBD2. CDR3 length: 15 residues. Germline V gene data show CDR1 as LGHNA and CDR2 as YNFKEQ. With V trimmed by 5 bases and J by 6 bases, 7 bases remained unmatched. The CDR3, as DNA: TGTGCCAGCAGCTCCTGGACTAGCGGGAGCTTCGAGCAGTACTTC. Protein: CASSSWTSGSFEQYF.

Turning to this clonotype: Given a much more abundant clone one base away, this may be a read error. The V gene is TRBV5-1, the J gene TRBJ2-1, with D possibly TRBD2 on 5 matching bases. The CDR3 covers 16 residues. V was trimmed by 4 bases and J by 2 bases, leaving 16 bases between them. CDR1 is SGHRS and CDR2 is YFSETQ in the germline V gene. CDR3 DNA sequence: TGCGCCAGCAGCGCCCATAGCGTGTTGACCTACAATGAGCAGTTCTTC. This gives the protein CASSAHSVLTYNEQFF.

This clonotype was counted at least ten times. The gene calls are TRBV7-9 and TRBJ2-1; 7 nucleotides agree with TRBD2. Germline V gene lookup returns CDR1 SEHNR and CDR2 FQNEAQ (reference sequence). CDR3 size: 18 residues. V lost 0 bases and J lost 0; bases outside the gene matches: 8. The CDR3 DNA sequence: TGTGCCAGCAGCTTAGCAGAGGGACTACAAATCTCCTACAATGAGCAGTTCTTC. It yields the protein CASSLAEGLQISYNEQFF. The full variable domain, its missing parts supplied by reference TRBV7-9 and TRBJ2-1, is DTGVSQNPRHKITKRGQNVTFRCDPISEHNRLYWYRQTLGQGPEFLTYFQNEAQLEKSRLLSDRFSAERPKGSFSTLEIQRTEQGDSAMYLCASSLAEGLQISYNEQFFGPGTRLTVL.

This clonotype showed up many times. J is TRBJ2-1 and V is TRBV6-1; D is perhaps TRBD2 (5 bases). V was shortened by 6 bases and J by 2 bases, with 14 bases between the two germline ends. The CDR3 is made up of 15 amino acids. Looked up from germline, CDR1 is MNHNS and CDR2 is SASEGT. Here the CDR3 DNA reads TGTGCCAGCAGAAACAGCGGAGGCGCCTACAATGAGCAGTTCTTC. This translates into CASRNSGGAYNEQFF.